The 17 T cell receptor beta chains presented below share a single source sample, sequenced in a study of T cell responses to AZD1222 COVID-19 vaccine. Sequencing was performed with immunoSEQ multiplex PCR; in TCRdb, only in-frame clones are kept and a portion is missing. Here the sample spans fewer than 200,000 clones, more than 80% being singletons. The sequenced sample was peripheral blood, obtained on day 0 of AZD1222 vaccination. These receptors were collected from an adult in good health.

This rearrangement joins TRBV7-9 to TRBJ2-7; no reliable D call. Between the trimmed V and J ends, which lost 5 bases and 2 bases, there was a span of 7 bases. The CDR3 length is 12 residues. Germline-derived CDR1 and CDR2 are SEHNR and FQNEAQ (reference sequence). This CDR3 is CASSTHTYEQYF. DNA of the CDR3: TGTGCCAGCAGCACTCACACCTACGAGCAGTACTTC.

This clone came up once. The V call is TRBV5-4, the J call TRBJ2-3; maybe TRBD1 (5 bases). The germline V gene has CDR1 SGHNT and CDR2 YYREEE (reference sequence). The V end lost 5 bases, the J end lost 1 base, and 11 bases lay between the germline ends. There are 14 residues in the CDR3. The CDR3 DNA sequence: TGTGCCAGCAGGCCCGACAGACGCACAGATACGCAGTATTTT. It yields the protein CASRPDRRTDTQYF.

The genes are TRBV18 and TRBJ1-1; 7 bases line up with TRBD1. J was trimmed by 4 bases and V by 3 bases; bases with no gene match: 8. The CDR3 loop spans 15 amino acids. Germline CDR1 KGHSH, CDR2 LQKENI. The CDR3 reads CASSPPRQGPTEAFF. For the CDR3, the DNA is TGTGCCAGCTCACCGCCCAGACAGGGCCCCACTGAAGCTTTCTTT.

The V and J genes are TRBV4-2 and TRBJ2-1, with 9 bases aligning to TRBD2. Per germline, CDR1 LGHNA and CDR2 YNFKEQ. Trimming removed 0 bases from V and 8 bases from J; junction bases left unmatched: 5. The CDR3 contains 15 residues. CDR3 region: CASSQERGGFYEQFF. The DNA of the CDR3 is TGTGCCAGCAGCCAAGAGCGGGGGGGCTTCTATGAGCAGTTCTTC.

The chain uses TRBV11-2 and TRBJ2-7; TRBD2 is a possible D gene (5 bases). CDR1 and CDR2 (germline): SGHAT, FQNNGV. The CDR3 contains 17 residues. The V end was cut by 5 bases, the J end by 3 bases, with 23 bases between. The CDR3 reads CASSITRRFSGSYEQYF. The CDR3 DNA reads TGTGCCAGCAGCATTACTAGGAGGTTCTCTGGTAGCTACGAGCAGTACTTC.

The V gene is TRBV6-5, the J gene TRBJ1-1; D ambiguous. Germline V lookup: CDR1 MNHEY, CDR2 SVGAGI. The CDR3 loop spans 13 amino acids. The CDR3 DNA sequence: TGTGCAGCAGTGGCGGGTATGAACACTGAAGCTTTCTTT. Amino acids: CAAVAGMNTEAFF.

This clone was observed a handful of times. The chain has TRBV3-1 (or the pseudogene TRBV3-2) and TRBJ2-1; 9 nucleotides agree with TRBD1. This CDR3 is 21 amino acids long. Germline CDR1 LGHDT, CDR2 YNNKEL (reference sequence). V lost 0 bases and J lost 4; bases outside the gene matches: 19. The CDR3 DNA reads as TGTGCCAGCAGCCAAGATTGGGCCTGGATTAACCCGGGACAGGGTTACAATGAGCAGTTCTTC. It codes for CASSQDWAWINPGQGYNEQFF.

The chain uses TRBV27 and TRBJ1-2; possibly TRBD1 for D (6 bases). The CDR3 totals 16 residues. Trimming left V 0 bases short and J 1 base short, with 12 bases between. Looked up from germline, CDR1 is MNHEY and CDR2 is SMNVEV (reference sequence). The CDR3 reads CASSLSKGGSNYGYTF. CDR3 bases: TGTGCCAGCAGTTTATCGAAGGGGGGAAGTAACTATGGCTACACCTTC.

The rearrangement joins TRBV11-2 to TRBJ2-7; D could derive from TRBD1 or TRBD2 (5 bases each). The CDR3 sequence is 17 residues long. Germline-derived CDR1 and CDR2 are SGHAT and FQNNGV. Trimming shortened V by 5 bases and J by 1 base, and 21 bases separated the two germline ends. In nucleotides, the CDR3 is TGTGCCAGCAGCCTGCGTTTGAGGGGCGGCGCTTCCTACGAGCAGTACTTC. Encoded protein: CASSLRLRGGASYEQYF. Full variable domain (missing parts from reference TRBV11-2 and TRBJ2-7): EAGVAQSPRYKIIEKRQSVAFWCNPISGHATLYWYQQILGQGPKLLIQFQNNGVVDDSQLPKDRFSAERLKGVDSTLKIQPAKLEDSAVYLCASSLRLRGGASYEQYFGPGTRLTVT.

The chain uses TRBV11-2 and TRBJ2-6; D may be TRBD1 (8 bases). The CDR3 contains 17 residues. Germline V gene data show CDR1 as SGHAT and CDR2 as FQNNGV. V was clipped by 3 bases and J by 0 bases, with 12 bases between them. The CDR3 DNA sequence: TGTGCCAGCAGCTTGTACAGGGGGGGCTCTGGGGCCAACGTCCTGACTTTC. It encodes CASSLYRGGSGANVLTF.

This sequence joins TRBV6-5 and TRBJ1-5, with D possibly TRBD1 on 5 matching bases. V was shortened by 4 bases and J by 5 bases, with 15 bases between the two germline ends. Germline V gene sequence: CDR1 MNHEY, CDR2 SVGAGI. This CDR3 spans 15 amino acids. The CDR3 sequence: CASSWDDAADQPQHF. CDR3 nucleotide sequence: TGTGCCAGCAGTTGGGACGACGCAGCGGATCAGCCCCAGCATTTT.

The rearrangement uses TRBV19 and TRBJ1-2; possible D gene TRBD1, 6 bases. V was shortened by 2 bases and J by 7 bases, with 11 bases between the two germline ends. This CDR3 region has 13 residues. CDR1 and CDR2 (germline): LNHDA, SQIVND (reference sequence). CDR3 coding DNA: TGTGCCAGTAGTATAAGGACAGAGCGTGGCTACACCTTC. Translation gives CASSIRTERGYTF.

This chain joins TRBV28 and TRBJ1-4; no clear D gene. V lost 10 bases and J lost 8, with 14 bases in between. Germline V gives CDR1 MDHEN, CDR2 SYDVKM. CDR3 size: 12 residues. The CDR3 coding sequence is TGTGCCATCTCCAGATCTGGGGAAAAACTGTTTTTT. Protein sequence: CAISRSGEKLFF.

The chain is built from TRBV5-8 and TRBJ2-1; D uncertain. The CDR3 runs to 12 residues. The V gene's germline CDR1 is SGHTS and CDR2 YDEGEE. The V and J ends lost 0 bases and 9 bases respectively, with 7 bases between them. In nucleotides, the CDR3 is TGTGCCAGCAGCTTGGAGCCCCTTGAGCAGTTCTTC. Its translation: CASSLEPLEQFF.

V usage is TRBV5-1 and J usage is TRBJ2-5; possibly TRBD1 for D (6 bases). Germline lookup yields CDR1 SGHRS and CDR2 YFSETQ. This CDR3 is built from 12 residues. The V end was cut by 7 bases, the J end by 4 bases, with 11 bases between. The CDR3 region is CASGSDRETQYF. The CDR3 nucleotides are TGCGCCAGCGGCTCGGACAGAGAGACCCAGTACTTC.

The chain links TRBV6-5 to TRBJ1-5, with unresolved D. V lost 11 bases to trimming and J lost 5 bases, with 16 bases between them. The CDR3 sequence is 13 residues long. Looked up from germline, CDR1 is MNHEY and CDR2 is SVGAGI. In DNA, the CDR3 is TGTGCCGGGTCCAAGCGGGCAGATCAGCCCCAGCATTTT. Translated: CAGSKRADQPQHF.

The chain employs TRBV11-2 and TRBJ2-3; TRBD2 is a possible D gene (7 bases). The CDR3 extends over 19 amino acids. Germline CDR1 reads SGHAT; CDR2 reads FQNNGV. Trimming removed 2 bases from V and 2 bases from J, with 23 bases in between. This CDR3 is CASSLKGDLGLADTDTQYF. The DNA for the CDR3 is TGTGCCAGCAGCTTAAAGGGGGACCTGGGGCTAGCGGACACAGATACGCAGTATTTT.